The 24 T cell receptor beta chains below all came from one sample that was sequenced in a study of control samples from healthy donors and cancer patients. Clones were sequenced by immunoSEQ multiplex PCR, and TCRdb holds only the in-frame ones, with some missing. The table has roughly 120,000 clones, more than 85% seen once; the top ten hold roughly 15%. Specimen: blood. The receptors originated from a woman aged 50 to 65 in good health.

The chain couples TRBV21-1 to TRBJ1-2. TRBV21-1 is annotated as a pseudogene. This CDR3 region has 8 residues. The CDR3, as DNA: TGTGCCTCGGATGGCTACACCTTC. It encodes CASDGYTF.

V and J are TRBV5-4 and TRBJ1-2; TRBD1 might be the D (5 bases). CDR1 is SGHNT, CDR2 YYREEE, per germline (reference sequence). V was trimmed by 3 bases and J by 7 bases, leaving 16 bases between them. The CDR3 contains 14 residues. The DNA for the CDR3 is TGTGCCAGCAGCTCCCAGGGCGGGATAGCTGGCTACACCTTC. It translates to CASSSQGGIAGYTF.

The chain combines TRBV3-1 (or the pseudogene TRBV3-2) with TRBJ2-5, with D possibly TRBD2 on 6 matching bases. The CDR3 is made up of 15 amino acids. V lost 4 bases and J 3 bases, leaving 15 bases between the germline ends. Germline CDR1 LGHDT, CDR2 YNNKEL (reference sequence). Here the CDR3 reads CASSPSGLPKETQYF. CDR3 nucleotides: TGTGCCAGCAGCCCTTCGGGACTTCCGAAAGAGACCCAGTACTTC.

The chain joins TRBV4-3 to TRBJ1-5, with no clear D. Germline values: CDR1 LGHNA, CDR2 YSLEER. The CDR3 runs to 15 residues. Trimming pared 0 bases from V and 3 bases from J, leaving 9 bases between. The CDR3 spells CASSQDRGNNQPQHF. The CDR3 nucleotides are TGCGCCAGCAGCCAAGACAGAGGGAACAATCAGCCCCAGCATTTT.

The V and J genes are TRBV27 and TRBJ1-5; D is ambiguous. Trimming cost V 2 bases and J 0 bases, with 8 bases left between them. The germline V gene has CDR1 MNHEY and CDR2 SMNVEV (reference sequence). The CDR3 consists of 15 residues. The CDR3 here is CASSLAIDSNQPQHF. DNA for the CDR3: TGTGCCAGCAGTTTAGCCATCGATAGCAATCAGCCCCAGCATTTT.

This chain joins TRBV6-6 and TRBJ2-1; TRBD1 aligns across 11 bases. This CDR3 has 16 amino acids. CDR1 is MNHNY and CDR2 is SVGAGI in the germline V gene (reference sequence). V trimming: 9 bases; J trimming: 7 bases; junction bases outside the gene matches: 14. CDR3: CASLRGGQGVRNEQFF. In DNA, the CDR3 is TGTGCCAGTCTTAGAGGGGGACAGGGGGTTCGTAATGAGCAGTTCTTC.

The chain recombines TRBV3-1 (or the pseudogene TRBV3-2) with TRBJ1-4; D gene unclear. In germline, CDR1 is LGHDT, CDR2 YNNKEL (reference sequence). The ends were cut back, 6 bases at V and 7 bases at J, with 6 bases in the middle. The length of the CDR3 is 11 residues. CDR3 loop: CASSRREKLFF. The DNA of the CDR3 is TGTGCCAGCAGTCGACGTGAAAAACTGTTTTTT.

This clone is a singleton in its sample. This sequence joins TRBV11-3 and TRBJ2-2; D is unresolved. From germline, CDR1 is SGHNT and CDR2 YENEEA. CDR3 size: 12 residues. V dropped 2 bases and J dropped 6 bases, with 4 bases sitting between them. The CDR3 bases are TGTGCCAGCAGCTTATTCCCCGGGGAGCTGTTTTTT. It translates to CASSLFPGELFF.

The chain links TRBV20-1 to TRBJ1-2, with 7 bases that match TRBD1. The germline V gene encodes CDR1 DFQATT and CDR2 SNEGSKA (reference sequence). The CDR3 has 12 amino acids. Trimming took 3 bases from V and 5 from J; bases not matched to a gene: 3. DNA of the CDR3: TGCAGTGCTAGTGACAGGGTGTATGGCTACACCTTC. Its protein is CSASDRVYGYTF.

The chain employs TRBV7-9 and TRBJ2-3; 9 bases are a match to TRBD1. This CDR3 spans 16 amino acids. Per germline, CDR1 SEHNR and CDR2 FQNEAQ (reference sequence). V lost 0 bases and J lost 1; bases outside the gene matches: 2. The CDR3 DNA sequence: TGTGCCAGCAGCTTAGCGTGGACAGGGGGCACAGATACGCAGTATTTT. Protein product: CASSLAWTGGTDTQYF.

This chain joins TRBV20-1 and TRBJ1-4, with unresolved D. The V end lost 3 bases, the J end lost 14 bases, and 22 bases lay between the germline ends. Per the germline V gene, CDR1 is DFQATT and CDR2 is SNEGSKA (reference sequence). The CDR3 contains 14 residues. The CDR3 DNA reads TGCAGTGCTAGTTCCAGGCTAGAGTCGGGCGGGCTGTTTTTT. This gives the protein CSASSRLESGGLFF.

The chain recombines TRBV7-2 with TRBJ2-5; 8 bases agree with TRBD2. After removal of 5 bases from V and 5 bases from J, the junction contained 16 bases not matched to a gene. Germline loops: CDR1 SGHTA, CDR2 FQGNSA. The CDR3 contains 17 residues. CDR3 residues: CASSPPGGRSFRETQYF. CDR3 DNA sequence: TGTGCCAGCAGCCCCCCAGGCGGGAGGTCCTTTAGGGAGACCCAGTACTTC.

This chain links TRBV9 with TRBJ2-1, with TRBD1 matching over 7 bases. Germline lookup yields CDR1 SGDLS and CDR2 YYNGEE. There are 16 residues in the CDR3. Losses at the gene ends were 2 bases for V and 7 bases for J; bases not matched to a gene: 12. CDR3 sequence (DNA): TGTGCCAGCAGCGTCAATTTGGAGACAGGGTGGAATGAGCAGTTCTTC. This encodes CASSVNLETGWNEQFF.

The rearrangement links TRBV4-1 to TRBJ2-1; D remains ambiguous. This CDR3 has 16 residues. Germline-derived CDR1 and CDR2 are MGHRA and YSYEKL. The V gene lost 1 base and the J gene lost 0 bases, with 10 bases spanning the gap. The CDR3 region has the DNA TGCGCCAGCAGCCAAGTCACTGATCTCTCCTACAATGAGCAGTTCTTC. Translated, it gives CASSQVTDLSYNEQFF.

The chain employs TRBV13 and TRBJ2-7; 8 bases are shared with TRBD1. The CDR3 is 16 amino acids. CDR1 PRHDT and CDR2 FYEKMQ come from the germline V gene (reference sequence). J was trimmed by 1 base and V by 4 bases; bases with no gene match: 9. This CDR3 is CASSSSSRGRSYEQYV. For the CDR3, the DNA is TGTGCCAGCAGCTCCTCCTCCAGGGGGCGATCCTACGAGCAGTACGTC.

The V and J genes are TRBV7-6 and TRBJ2-1; D is perhaps TRBD1 (6 bases). This CDR3 has 11 residues. With 5 bases removed from V and 15 bases from J, the gap between germline ends came to 14 bases. The germline CDR1 and CDR2 sequences are SGHVS and FNYEAQ. In DNA form, the CDR3 reads TGTGCCAGCAGCGAAGGACAGCGCTTGTTCTTC. Protein product: CASSEGQRLFF.

The chain is built from TRBV28 and TRBJ1-1, with 8 positions matching TRBD1. The CDR3 length is 14 residues. CDR1 MDHEN and CDR2 SYDVKM come from the germline V gene. Unmatched junction bases numbered 4, after V lost 6 bases and J lost 1 base. The CDR3 DNA sequence: TGTGCCAGCAGGACAGGGGCGAGGAACACTGAAGCTTTCTTT. Amino acid sequence: CASRTGARNTEAFF.

This chain connects TRBV5-5 to TRBJ1-4; D is unresolved. Germline CDR1 is SGHKS and CDR2 is YYEKEE (reference sequence). This CDR3 has 12 residues. V was shortened by 4 bases and J by 5 bases, with 6 bases between the two germline ends. CDR3 in amino acids: CASSPWNEKLFF. The CDR3 coding sequence is TGTGCCAGCAGCCCATGGAATGAAAAACTGTTTTTT.

The genes are TRBV11-3 and TRBJ2-5; D is ambiguous. From germline, CDR1 is SGHNT and CDR2 YENEEA. There are 15 residues in the CDR3. The V gene lost 5 bases and the J gene lost 3 bases, with 16 bases spanning the gap. CDR3: CASSRDSAVKETQYF. The CDR3 bases are TGTGCCAGCAGCCGTGACTCCGCGGTTAAAGAGACCCAGTACTTC. The variable domain in full, completed from reference TRBV11-3 and TRBJ2-5, reads EAGVVQSPRYKIIEKKQPVAFWCNPISGHNTLYWYLQNLGQGPELLIRYENEEAVDDSQLPKDRFSAERLKGVDSTLKIQPAELGDSAVYLCASSRDSAVKETQYFGPGTRLLVL.

This clone has a single count. This sequence joins TRBV4-3 and TRBJ1-4; 10 bases line up with TRBD1. CDR3 size: 15 residues. Per the germline V gene, CDR1 is LGHNA and CDR2 is YSLEER. The V segment lost 4 bases and the J segment 10 bases; nucleotides outside the gene matches: 9. CDR3 DNA sequence: TGCGCCAGCAGCCCCTCGGGACAGGGGATGGGAAAACTGTTTTTT. Translating it yields CASSPSGQGMGKLFF.

This rearrangement joins TRBV6-5 to TRBJ2-1, with 9 bases fitting TRBD1. The CDR3 runs to 15 residues. J was trimmed by 5 bases and V by 6 bases; bases with no gene match: 8. Germline V gene data show CDR1 as MNHEY and CDR2 as SVGAGI. This CDR3 reads CASRTQGASHNEQFF. As DNA, the CDR3 is TGTGCCAGCAGGACACAGGGGGCCAGCCACAATGAGCAGTTCTTC.

The chain joins TRBV5-1 to TRBJ2-7; 8 bases are shared with TRBD1. CDR1 is SGHRS, CDR2 YFSETQ, per germline. After removal of 3 bases from V and 6 bases from J, the junction contained 8 bases not matched to a gene. This CDR3 contains 14 residues. As DNA, the CDR3 is TGCGCCAGCAGCTCCCTCCAGGGGGCGGGCGAGCAGTACTTC. Encoded protein: CASSSLQGAGEQYF. The full variable domain, with the rest looked up from reference TRBV5-1 and TRBJ2-7, is KAGVTQTPRYLIKTRGQQVTLSCSPISGHRSVSWYQQTPGQGLQFLFEYFSETQRNKGNFPGRFSGRQFSNSRSEMNVSTLELGDSALYLCASSSLQGAGEQYFGPGTRLTVT.

The chain couples TRBV10-3 to TRBJ2-1; 7 bases fit TRBD2. CDR1 and CDR2 from the germline V gene are ENHRY and SYGVKD. The V gene end was trimmed by 4 bases and the J gene end by 0 bases; junction bases not matched to a gene: 6. The CDR3 extends over 16 amino acids. CDR3 in DNA: TGTGCCATCAGTGGTTACGGGAGGAGCTCCTACAATGAGCAGTTCTTC. Its translation is CAISGYGRSSYNEQFF.

This clone was seen many times. This chain uses TRBV2 with TRBJ2-3; D may be TRBD2 (6 bases). V gave up 7 bases and J gave up 4 bases, with 15 bases separating them. The CDR3 is 14 residues long. Looked up from germline, CDR1 is SNHLY and CDR2 is FYNNEI. DNA of the CDR3: TGTGCCAGCATCCGAGGCGGGACCCCAGATACGCAGTATTTT. Residues: CASIRGGTPDTQYF.